The 11 T cell receptor beta chains presented below share a single source sample, sequenced in a study of T cells in Graves' hyperthyroidism and ophthalmopathy (dated by TCRdb to about 2019). Library generation was performed with multiplex PCR. TCRdb names Illumina HiSeq 2000 as the instrument used. TCR beta CDR3 regions were amplified from RNA transcripts. A first-round RT-PCR of the TCR CDR3 used the HTBI primer set with the Qiagen OneStep RT-PCR kit. TCRdb reanalyzed the raw reads on its own, using fastp at Q25 for trimming and MiXCR for clone calling, and kept in-frame beta chains. Identical CDR3 protein sequences are pooled into one entry, listed with their most common genes and DNA. This sample comprises about 500,000 distinct CDR3 sequences, 15% to 20% of them detected only once. Of the sample, approximately 15% falls within the top ten clones. What was sequenced was blood. The receptor set was obtained from a young woman with Graves' ophthalmopathy.

At least ten counts were recorded for this clonotype. The rearrangement uses TRBV7-3 and TRBJ2-5; either TRBD1 or TRBD2 may supply D (5 bases each). The CDR3 is 15 residues long. Germline loops: CDR1 SGHTA, CDR2 FQGTGA. With 4 bases removed from V and 4 bases from J, the gap between germline ends came to 16 bases. The CDR3 loop reads CASSSSSGRGETQYF. The CDR3 DNA reads as TGTGCCAGCAGCTCCTCCTCGGGACGAGGAGAGACCCAGTACTTC.

Ten or more counts support this clonotype. This rearrangement joins TRBV12-3 or TRBV12-4 to TRBJ1-1; D is uncertain. This CDR3 is 12 amino acids long. V lost 5 bases and J lost 4, with 8 bases in between. The CDR3 DNA is TGTGCCAGCAGTACTAGACGCACTGAAGCTTTCTTT. It specifies CASSTRRTEAFF.

The chain employs TRBV6-1 and TRBJ1-3; D is uncertain. The length of the CDR3 is 12 residues. Germline assignment: CDR1 MNHNS and CDR2 SASEGT. The V and J ends lost 10 bases and 0 bases respectively, with 7 bases between them. The CDR3: CATAHSGNTIYF. CDR3 bases: TGTGCCACCGCCCACTCTGGAAACACCATATATTTT.

This clonotype appeared many times. The chain is built from TRBV11-3 and TRBJ2-2; D not certain. The CDR3 length is 14 residues. Germline values: CDR1 SGHNT, CDR2 YENEEA. Trimming stripped 5 bases from V and 1 base from J, with 8 bases between. The CDR3 spells CASSATGNTGELFF. The CDR3 coding sequence is TGTGCCAGCAGCGCGACTGGGAACACCGGGGAGCTGTTTTTT.

This clonotype was detected ten times or more. The chain combines TRBV19 with TRBJ2-7, with TRBD2 identical over 9 bases. This CDR3 spans 15 amino acids. V shed 5 bases, J shed 3 bases, and the junction held 8 bases outside the gene matches. Looked up from germline, CDR1 is LNHDA and CDR2 is SQIVND (reference sequence). The CDR3 sequence: CASSPAGSGSYEQYF. The CDR3 nucleotides read TGTGCCAGTAGTCCGGCGGGTAGCGGGAGCTACGAGCAGTACTTC.

This clonotype was found many times. The chain combines TRBV5-5 with TRBJ1-2, with D perhaps TRBD1 (6 bases). From germline, CDR1 is SGHKS and CDR2 YYEKEE (reference sequence). Trimming left V 5 bases short and J 1 base short, with 12 bases between. CDR3 length: 14 residues. CDR3 protein: CASRGTRDNYGYTF. The CDR3 DNA reads as TGTGCCAGCAGAGGGACACGAGATAACTATGGCTACACCTTC. Full variable domain (missing parts from reference TRBV5-5 and TRBJ1-2): DAGVTQSPTHLIKTRGQQVTLRCSPISGHKSVSWYQQVLGQGPQFIFQYYEKEERGRGNFPDRFSARQFPNYSSELNVNALLLGDSALYLCASRGTRDNYGYTFGSGTRLTVV.

This rearrangement joins TRBV7-9 to TRBJ1-2; possibly TRBD1 for D (5 bases). The length of the CDR3 is 15 residues. Germline values: CDR1 SEHNR, CDR2 FQNEAQ (reference sequence). V dropped 1 base and J dropped 4 bases, with 13 bases sitting between them. CDR3 nucleotide sequence: TGTGCCAGCAGCTTAGTTTCGACAGATTTCTATGGCTACACCTTC. This sequence encodes CASSLVSTDFYGYTF. Complete variable domain (other parts from reference TRBV7-9 and TRBJ1-2): DTGVSQNPRHKITKRGQNVTFRCDPISEHNRLYWYRQTLGQGPEFLTYFQNEAQLEKSRLLSDRFSAERPKGSFSTLEIQRTEQGDSAMYLCASSLVSTDFYGYTFGSGTRLTVV.

This clonotype has a handful of counts. CDR3 sequence (DNA): TGTGCCAGCAGACCACCGGGACAGGGGCGACACACCATATATTTT. Protein: CASRPPGQGRHTIYF. This chain connects TRBV6-1 to TRBJ1-3; 10 nucleotides agree with TRBD1. This CDR3 is built from 15 residues. The junction had 10 bases not matched to a gene; V was cut back by 6 bases and J by 8 bases. The germline CDR1 and CDR2 sequences are MNHNS and SASEGT.

This clonotype was counted between two and nine times. The CDR3 DNA follows: TGTGCCAGCAGCCGTGGTCCGGCAACTAATGAAAAACTGTTTTTT. It yields the protein CASSRGPATNEKLFF. V and J are TRBV7-9 and TRBJ1-4; unclear D gene. Germline values: CDR1 SEHNR, CDR2 FQNEAQ (reference sequence). The CDR3 covers 15 residues. Trimming stripped 5 bases from V and 0 bases from J, with 10 bases between.

The chain combines TRBV15 with TRBJ2-7; D not certain. Trimming stripped 1 base from V and 6 bases from J, with 7 bases between. The CDR3 spans 12 residues. Germline values: CDR1 LNHNV, CDR2 YYDKDF (reference sequence). The CDR3 reads CATSRGEREQYF. The CDR3 DNA reads TGTGCCACCAGCAGAGGGGAACGCGAGCAGTACTTC. The whole variable domain, filled in from reference TRBV15 and TRBJ2-7, reads DAMVIQNPRYQVTQFGKPVTLSCSQTLNHNVMYWYQQKSSQAPKLLFHYYDKDFNNEADTPDNFQSRRPNTSFCFLDIRSPGLGDTAMYLCATSRGEREQYFGPGTRLTVT.

This chain connects TRBV5-1 to TRBJ1-1; D possibly corresponds to TRBD1 (6 bases). The V gene's germline CDR1 is SGHRS and CDR2 YFSETQ. The CDR3 runs to 15 residues. V gave up 5 bases and J gave up 0 bases, with 14 bases separating them. The CDR3 spells CASRLTGQLNTEAFF. Here the CDR3 DNA reads TGCGCCAGCAGGTTGACGGGACAACTGAACACTGAAGCTTTCTTT. The full variable domain, completed using reference TRBV5-1 and TRBJ1-1, is KAGVTQTPRYLIKTRGQQVTLSCSPISGHRSVSWYQQTPGQGLQFLFEYFSETQRNKGNFPGRFSGRQFSNSRSEMNVSTLELGDSALYLCASRLTGQLNTEAFFGQGTRLTVV.